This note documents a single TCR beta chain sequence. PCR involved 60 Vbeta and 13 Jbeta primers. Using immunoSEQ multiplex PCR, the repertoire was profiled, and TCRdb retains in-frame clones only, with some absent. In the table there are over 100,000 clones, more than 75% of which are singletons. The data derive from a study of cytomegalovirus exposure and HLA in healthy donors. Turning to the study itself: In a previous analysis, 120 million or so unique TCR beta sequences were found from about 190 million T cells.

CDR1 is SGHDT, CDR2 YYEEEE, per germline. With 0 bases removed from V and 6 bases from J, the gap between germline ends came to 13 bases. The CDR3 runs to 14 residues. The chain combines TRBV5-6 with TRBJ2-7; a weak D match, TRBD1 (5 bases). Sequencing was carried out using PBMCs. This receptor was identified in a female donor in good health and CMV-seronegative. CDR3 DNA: TGTGCCAGCAGCTTGGGGCGTAGGGGATCCGAGCAGTACTTC. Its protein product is CASSLGRRGSEQYF.